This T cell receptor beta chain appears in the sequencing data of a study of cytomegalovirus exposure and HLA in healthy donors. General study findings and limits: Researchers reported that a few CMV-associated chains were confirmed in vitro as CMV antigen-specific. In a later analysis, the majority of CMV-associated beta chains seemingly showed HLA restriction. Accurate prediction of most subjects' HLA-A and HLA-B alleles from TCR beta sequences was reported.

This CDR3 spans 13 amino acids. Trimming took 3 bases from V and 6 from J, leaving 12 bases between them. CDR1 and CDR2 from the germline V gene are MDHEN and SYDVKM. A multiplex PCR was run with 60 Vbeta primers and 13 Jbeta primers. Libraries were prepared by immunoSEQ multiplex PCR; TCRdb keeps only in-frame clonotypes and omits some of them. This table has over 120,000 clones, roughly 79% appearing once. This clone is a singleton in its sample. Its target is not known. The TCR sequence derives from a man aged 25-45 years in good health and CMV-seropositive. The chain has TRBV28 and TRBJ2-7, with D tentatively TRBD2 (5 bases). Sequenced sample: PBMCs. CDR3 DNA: TGTGCCAGCAGTTTTGCGGAGGCCCGCGAGCAGTACTTC. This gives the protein CASSFAEAREQYF.